This T cell receptor (beta chain) was found in a study of blood T cell repertoires in COVID-19. Turning to the study itself: Specimens from acute and convalescent COVID-19 originated in the United States, Italy and Spain. T cells, B-cell-depleted T cells, or PBMCs supplied cDNA or gDNA.

In the authors' workflow: Reference gene primer amplification gave nucleated cell count estimates. TCRdb keeps only in-frame clones here, not all; method: immunoSEQ multiplex PCR. V and J calls plus clone size are reproduced from that table; the DNA served to infer D and trimming. The sample consists of about 250,000 clones, roughly 90% of them appearing once. In this sample, this clone turned up once. With 4 bases removed from V and 0 bases from J, the gap between germline ends came to 13 bases. CDR3 length: 16 residues. The TCR was taken from a woman between 25 and 40 years old with active or convalescent COVID-19. The source material was peripheral blood. The V gene is TRBV23-1, the J gene TRBJ1-3; a possible D gene is TRBD1 (5 bases). TRBV23-1 is treated as an ORF (open reading frame) with a function not yet certain. This CDR3 reads CASSRQGIDSGNTIYF. CDR3 sequence (DNA): TGCGCCAGCAGTCGCCAGGGCATTGACTCTGGAAACACCATATATTTT.